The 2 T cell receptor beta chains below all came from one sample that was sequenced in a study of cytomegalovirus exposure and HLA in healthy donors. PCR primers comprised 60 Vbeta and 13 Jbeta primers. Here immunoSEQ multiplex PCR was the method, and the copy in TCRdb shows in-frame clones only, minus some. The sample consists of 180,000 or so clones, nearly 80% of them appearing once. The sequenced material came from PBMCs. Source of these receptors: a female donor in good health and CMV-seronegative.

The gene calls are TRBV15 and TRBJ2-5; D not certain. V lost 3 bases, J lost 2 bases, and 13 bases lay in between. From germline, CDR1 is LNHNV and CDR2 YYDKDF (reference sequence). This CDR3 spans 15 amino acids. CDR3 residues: CATSSRRVIQETQYF. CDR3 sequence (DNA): TGTGCCACCAGCAGTAGACGGGTGATACAAGAGACCCAGTACTTC.

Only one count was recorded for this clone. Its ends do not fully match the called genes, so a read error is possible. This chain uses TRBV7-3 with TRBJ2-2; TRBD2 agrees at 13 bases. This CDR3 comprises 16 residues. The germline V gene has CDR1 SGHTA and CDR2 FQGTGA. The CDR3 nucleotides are TGTGCCAGCAGCCTAACTAGCGGGAGGGCCACCGGGGAGCTGTTTTTT. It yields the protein CASSLTSGRATGELFF.